A selection of T cell receptor beta chains follows, all from one sample in a study of T cell responses to AZD1222 COVID-19 vaccine. The repertoire was sequenced with immunoSEQ multiplex PCR; TCRdb's copy has only in-frame clones and lacks some. The sample includes about 97,000 clones, less than 95% of them seen just once. The material was peripheral blood, obtained on day 0 of AZD1222 vaccination. These TCRs come from an adult in good health. Each CDR3 is given with its conserved first and last residue. Each record gives: CDR3 protein, CDR3 DNA, J gene, V gene, clone size, D gene. A D gene is named only where the DNA matches it firmly. Not every row has a clone size; where given, it reads once, few, many or a size class.

CDR3: CASSEAWPSSGNTIYF; DNA: TGTGCCAGCAGTGAAGCATGGCCGAGCTCTGGAAACACCATATATTTT; J: TRBJ1-3; V: TRBV6-1; size: .; D: .
CDR3: CATSDHLWTGPKNIQYF; DNA: TGTGCCACCAGTGACCATCTCTGGACAGGGCCCAAAAACATTCAGTACTTC; J: TRBJ2-4; V: TRBV24-1; size: once; D: TRBD1
CDR3: CASSLMRETTGELFF; DNA: TGCGCCAGCAGCTTAATGCGAGAGACCACCGGGGAGCTGTTTTTT; J: TRBJ2-2; V: TRBV5-1; size: .; D: .
CDR3: CASSPRTGGRIYYGYTF; DNA: TGTGCCAGCAGCCCCCGGACAGGGGGCCGTATTTACTATGGCTACACCTTC; J: TRBJ1-2; V: TRBV9; size: .; D: TRBD1
CDR3: CASSPDGQGTDTQYF; DNA: TGTGCCAGCAGCCCTGATGGACAGGGCACAGATACGCAGTATTTT; J: TRBJ2-3; V: TRBV11-2; size: once; D: TRBD1
CDR3: CASSQSDRIYEQYF; DNA: TGTGCCAGCAGCCAATCGGACAGGATCTACGAGCAGTACTTC; J: TRBJ2-7; V: TRBV5-6; size: .; D: TRBD1
CDR3: CASSLNSEGRAVNYGYTF; DNA: TGTGCCAGCAGCTTGAATTCCGAGGGCAGGGCCGTAAACTATGGCTACACCTTC; J: TRBJ1-2; V: TRBV5-8; size: .; D: .
CDR3: CASSKVGTGASPLHF; DNA: TGTGCCAGCAGCAAAGTGGGGACAGGGGCATCACCCCTCCACTTT; J: TRBJ1-6; V: TRBV6-5; size: few; D: TRBD1
CDR3: CASSLWGPGDYEQYF; DNA: TGTGCCAGCAGCTTGTGGGGACCGGGGGACTACGAGCAGTACTTC; J: TRBJ2-7; V: TRBV5-4; size: .; D: .
CDR3: CASSQDWGRGYSNQPQHF; DNA: TGTGCCAGCAGCCAAGATTGGGGGAGGGGGTATAGCAATCAGCCCCAGCATTTT; J: TRBJ1-5; V: TRBV4-2; size: .; D: .
CDR3: CASRRDFNTEAFF; DNA: TGTGCCAGCAGGCGGGATTTTAACACTGAAGCTTTCTTT; J: TRBJ1-1; V: TRBV12-3/TRBV12-4; size: .; D: .
CDR3: CASSLARRGRTDTQYF; DNA: TGTGCCAGCAGCTTAGCACGCAGGGGACGCACAGATACGCAGTATTTT; J: TRBJ2-3; V: TRBV7-2; size: .; D: .
CDR3: CASSQGTGVDGYTF; DNA: TGTGCCAGCAGCCAAGGGACAGGGGTGGATGGCTACACCTTC; J: TRBJ1-2; V: TRBV3-1/TRBV3-2; size: .; D: TRBD1
CDR3: CASTPSSFIEGNTIYF; DNA: TGCGCCAGCACCCCTAGCTCGTTCATCGAGGGAAACACCATATATTTT; J: TRBJ1-3; V: TRBV5-1; size: .; D: .
CDR3: CASSHSTGTGFSEQYF; DNA: TGTGCCAGCAGCCACTCGACCGGGACAGGGTTCAGTGAGCAGTACTTC; J: TRBJ2-7; V: TRBV3-1/TRBV3-2; size: .; D: TRBD1
CDR3: CASSREGDLTTIYF; DNA: TGTGCCAGCAGCAGAGAGGGCGACCTTACCACCATATATTTT; J: TRBJ1-3; V: TRBV9; size: .; D: .
CDR3: CASSQAGLGSPLHF; DNA: TGTGCCAGCAGCCAAGCGGGTTTAGGATCACCCCTCCACTTT; J: TRBJ1-6; V: TRBV4-2; size: .; D: .
CDR3: CATSPGGRGNTIYF; DNA: TGTGCCACATCTCCCGGGGGCCGGGGAAACACCATATATTTT; J: TRBJ1-3; V: TRBV19; size: .; D: .
CDR3: CASSQDRAEKLFF; DNA: TGCGCCAGCAGCCAGGACAGGGCTGAAAAACTGTTTTTT; J: TRBJ1-4; V: TRBV4-1; size: .; D: TRBD1
CDR3: CASRPGPTDYEQYF; DNA: TGTGCCAGCAGACCGGGACCGACGGATTACGAGCAGTACTTC; J: TRBJ2-7; V: TRBV6-5; size: .; D: .
CDR3: CASSFRGVYGYTF; DNA: TGTGCCAGCAGCTTCCGGGGCGTCTATGGCTACACCTTC; J: TRBJ1-2; V: TRBV7-8; size: .; D: .
CDR3: CASSSGGGRANYGYTF; DNA: TGTGCCAGCAGCTCCGGTGGGGGGCGAGCTAACTATGGCTACACCTTC; J: TRBJ1-2; V: TRBV7-9; size: .; D: .